This is a list of T cell receptor beta chains from one sample in a study of metastatic and nonmetastatic thyroid tumors. TCRdb reanalyzed the PCR reads with MiXCR. The table has several thousand clones, roughly a fifth seen once; the top ten hold about 10%. Sequenced: adjacent normal tissue. Source of these receptors: a female donor with papillary thyroid cancer or a benign thyroid nodule (not recorded which). Some clones in this sample may be carry-over from other donors' samples. CDR3s include the opening cysteine and the closing phenylalanine or tryptophan. A D gene is named only where the DNA matches it firmly. For some rows the clone size is stated as once, few or many, or as a class when expanded; others skip it.

CDR3nt	CDR3aa	d_gene	v_gene	j_gene	abundance
TGTGCCAGCAGCCCCCACAGGGGGTTTCGGTATGGCTACACCTTC	CASSPHRGFRYGYTF	TRBD1	TRBV7-8	TRBJ1-2	medium-sized
TGTGCCACCAGCGGCGGAGTTGCAACTAATGAAAAACTGTTTTTT	CATSGGVATNEKLFF	-	TRBV15	TRBJ1-4	many
TGTGCCAGTAGTATAGAGGCTCCCGGAGCCTATAATTCACCCCTCCACTTT	CASSIEAPGAYNSPLHF	-	TRBV19	TRBJ1-6	medium-sized
TGTGCCAGCAGCTTAGTCTCCGGGCGAAATGAGCAGTTCTTC	CASSLVSGRNEQFF	-	TRBV11-2	TRBJ2-1	medium-sized
TGTGCCAGCAGCCAGACTAGGGACTACGAGCAGTACTTC	CASSQTRDYEQYF	-	TRBV3-1	TRBJ2-7	-
TGTGCCAGCAGTTTCTGGAATTTTCGGGGGCAGGGTTCACCCCTCCACTTT	CASSFWNFRGQGSPLHF	-	TRBV28	TRBJ1-6	few
TGTGCCAGCGGTCGTAGGGGGGGGCGAGAGACCCAGTACTTC	CASGRRGGRETQYF	-	TRBV6-2/TRBV6-3	TRBJ2-5	medium-sized
TGTGCCAGCAGTGACTCGACTAGCGGGGGGGCAGATACGCAGTATTTT	CASSDSTSGGADTQYF	TRBD2	TRBV6-4	TRBJ2-3	medium-sized
TGTGCCAGCAGCTTAGAAGGAATCACAGATACGCAGTATTTT	CASSLEGITDTQYF	-	TRBV7-2	TRBJ2-3	many
TGCAGCGATGAAGGTGTTGGTCGGGACAGCAAAATAGGAGCCTCCTACGAGCAGTACTTC	CSDEGVGRDSKIGASYEQYF	TRBD1	TRBV29-1	TRBJ2-7	medium-sized
TGCAGTGCTCCTCCGACTAGTCCCCAAGAGACCCAGTACTTC	CSAPPTSPQETQYF	-	TRBV20-1	TRBJ2-5	medium-sized
TGTGCCAGTAGTATAGCCCTGGGATTTTTGACTCAAGAGACCCAGTACTTC	CASSIALGFLTQETQYF	-	TRBV19	TRBJ2-5	many
TGTGCCAGCAGCGTAGGAAGGGGTGTTTTGGATGAGCAGTTCTTC	CASSVGRGVLDEQFF	-	TRBV9	TRBJ2-1	-
TGTGCCAGCAGTGAGACAGGGATGGGCAATCAGCCCCAGCATTTT	CASSETGMGNQPQHF	TRBD1	TRBV6-1	TRBJ1-5	few
TGTGCCAGCAGCTTAGCGATTCGGTCCGAGCAGTACTTC	CASSLAIRSEQYF	-	TRBV7-9	TRBJ2-7	many
TGTGCCAGCAGGGAGAGCCGGGACAGGGGCTACGAGCAGTACTTC	CASRESRDRGYEQYF	TRBD1	TRBV28	TRBJ2-7	-
TGCGCCAGCAGCCAAGGACTAGCGGGGGGGCCCAAAAACATTCAGTACTTC	CASSQGLAGGPKNIQYF	TRBD2	TRBV4-1	TRBJ2-4	-
TGTGCCAGCAGCTTAGCCCTACGAGCACCGGAGCTGTTTTTT	CASSLALRAPELFF	-	TRBV13	TRBJ2-2	many
TGTGCCAGCAGCTTGGCCGTGGGGACAGGCTACGAGCAGTACTTC	CASSLAVGTGYEQYF	TRBD1	TRBV5-5	TRBJ2-7	few
TGCAGTGCTAGTCTACTTAAAGCCTACGAGCAGTACTTC	CSASLLKAYEQYF	-	TRBV20-1	TRBJ2-7	-
TGTGCCAGCAGTCCCGGGACTAGCGGCACAGATACGCAGTATTTT	CASSPGTSGTDTQYF	TRBD2	TRBV6-4	TRBJ2-3	many
TGTGCCAGTATGGGCGGGGGAGGTGAGCAGTTCTTC	CASMGGGGEQFF	TRBD2	TRBV19	TRBJ2-1	few
TGTGCCATCCGGGTTGGACAGGAGACCACCGGGGAGCTGTTTTTT	CAIRVGQETTGELFF	TRBD1	TRBV11-3	TRBJ2-2	-
TGTGCCAGCAGCTTAGATGCGGGTGGATCAGACTATGGCTACACCTTC	CASSLDAGGSDYGYTF	-	TRBV11-1	TRBJ1-2	medium-sized
TGTGCCAGCAGCCTCACGGCGGAGCAGTACTTC	CASSLTAEQYF	-	TRBV12-3/TRBV12-4	TRBJ2-7	-
TGTGCCAGCAGTTTATCTGTGCGGGGGGGCAATGAGCAGTTCTTC	CASSLSVRGGNEQFF	TRBD2	TRBV28	TRBJ2-1	medium-sized
TGCAGTGCCCAACTAGCGGAAGAGACCCAGTACTTC	CSAQLAEETQYF	TRBD2	TRBV20-1	TRBJ2-5	-
TGTGCCAGCAGTGAGCGGGTCTTGAACACTGAAGCTTTCTTT	CASSERVLNTEAFF	-	TRBV6-1	TRBJ1-1	medium-sized
TGTGCCAGCGGCCGGGGGGACGGGGAAAATGAGCAGTTCTTC	CASGRGDGENEQFF	TRBD2	TRBV6-1	TRBJ2-1	medium-sized
TGTGCCAGCTTGGGGGCCAGAGGTGGCTACACCTTC	CASLGARGGYTF	-	TRBV7-9	TRBJ1-2	-
TGTGCCAGCAGTGCGGCTAGGACAGGGATGCAAGGGACCCAGTACTTC	CASSAARTGMQGTQYF	TRBD1	TRBV2	TRBJ2-5	many
TGCAGTGCTAACCTCCTAGCGGAAGATACGCAGTATTTT	CSANLLAEDTQYF	TRBD2	TRBV20-1	TRBJ2-3	medium-sized
TGTGCCAGCAGCCTTGGACAGGTTACTGAAGCTTTCTTT	CASSLGQVTEAFF	TRBD1	TRBV4-2	TRBJ1-1	-
TGCAGTGCTACCGAGCGGGGTAGCACAGATACGCAGTATTTT	CSATERGSTDTQYF	TRBD2	TRBV20-1	TRBJ2-3	many
TGCGCCAGCAGTGCCGGGACCACCTCGATCTACGAGCAGTACTTC	CASSAGTTSIYEQYF	-	TRBV10-2	TRBJ2-7	few
TGTGCTAGTGGTTTGCCGGACACCGGGACAGGGAAGTATATGGATGAAAAACTGTTTTTT	CASGLPDTGTGKYMDEKLFF	TRBD1	TRBV12-5	TRBJ1-4	many
TGTGCCAGCAGCTTATCAGGGGGGGAATACGAGCAGTACTTC	CASSLSGGEYEQYF	-	TRBV11-3	TRBJ2-7	-
TGCGCCAGCAGCTTGGGACAGGGTTTCTCCTACGAGCAGTACTTC	CASSLGQGFSYEQYF	TRBD1	TRBV5-1	TRBJ2-7	-
TGTGCCAGCAGCGTAGGGTCCTACAATGAGCAGTTCTTC	CASSVGSYNEQFF	-	TRBV27	TRBJ2-1	many
TGTGCCAGCAGTAAAAAAGGGGGGGGACAGGGACCTTACGAGCAGTACTTC	CASSKKGGGQGPYEQYF	TRBD1	TRBV27	TRBJ2-7	-
TGTGCCAGCAGTCACTGGACAGGGGGCCATTACCTAGCCAAAAACATTCAGTACTTC	CASSHWTGGHYLAKNIQYF	TRBD1	TRBV27	TRBJ2-4	many
TGTGCCAGCAGTTTATATGGGGGGGGGTCAAGCTCTGGGGCCAACGTCCTGACTTTC	CASSLYGGGSSSGANVLTF	TRBD2	TRBV27	TRBJ2-6	medium-sized
TGTGCCAGCAGCTCCACGAGCGGGGGGGAAGAGACCCAGTACTTC	CASSSTSGGEETQYF	TRBD2	TRBV7-9	TRBJ2-5	-
TGTGCCAGCAGTCAAGACTCCTCCGAGCAGTACTTC	CASSQDSSEQYF	-	TRBV12-3/TRBV12-4	TRBJ2-7	medium-sized
TGTGCCAGCAGTGTAACCGGGAGTTACGGGCAGCCCCAGCATTTT	CASSVTGSYGQPQHF	-	TRBV28	TRBJ1-5	-
TGTGCCAGCAGCCCCCCTCCCCACAATGAGCAGTTCTTC	CASSPPPHNEQFF	-	TRBV7-2	TRBJ2-1	medium-sized
TGTGCCAGCAGGCCTCCGGGGGGGTTGAACACTGAAGCTTTCTTT	CASRPPGGLNTEAFF	-	TRBV9	TRBJ1-1	-
TGTGCCAGCAGCTTAGGTCGACAAGGGTATGGCTACACCTTC	CASSLGRQGYGYTF	-	TRBV7-9	TRBJ1-2	medium-sized
TGTGCCTGGAGTTTTGCGGTTAATGAAAAACTGTTTTTT	CAWSFAVNEKLFF	-	TRBV30	TRBJ1-4	few
TGCGCCAGCAGCCAAGGGGGCGGGAGTGGGTACGAGCAGTACTTC	CASSQGGGSGYEQYF	TRBD2	TRBV4-1	TRBJ2-7	-